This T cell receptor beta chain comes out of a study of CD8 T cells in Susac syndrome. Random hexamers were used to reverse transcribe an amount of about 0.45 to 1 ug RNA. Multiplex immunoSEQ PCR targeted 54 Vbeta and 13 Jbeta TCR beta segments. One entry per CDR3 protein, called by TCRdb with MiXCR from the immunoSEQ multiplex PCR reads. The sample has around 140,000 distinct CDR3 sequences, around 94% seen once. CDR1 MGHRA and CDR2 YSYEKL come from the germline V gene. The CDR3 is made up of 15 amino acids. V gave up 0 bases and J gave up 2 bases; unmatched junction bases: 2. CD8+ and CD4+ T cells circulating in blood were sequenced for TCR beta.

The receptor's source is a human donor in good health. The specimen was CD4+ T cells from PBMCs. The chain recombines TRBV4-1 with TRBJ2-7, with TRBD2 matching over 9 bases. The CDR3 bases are TGCGCCAGCAGCCAAGAGGTAGCGGGAGCCTACGAGCAGTACTTC. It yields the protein CASSQEVAGAYEQYF.